The rows below give T cell receptor beta chains drawn from one sample of a study of blood T cell repertoires in COVID-19. Profiled with immunoSEQ multiplex PCR; TCRdb holds only in-frame clones, not every one. The sample consists of about 230,000 clones, around four fifths of them appearing once. The sample comprised peripheral blood. These receptors were obtained from a woman aged 70-85 years with active or convalescent COVID-19. CDR3s include the opening cysteine and the closing phenylalanine or tryptophan. The order of the fields is V gene, J gene, clone size, D gene, CDR3 protein, CDR3 DNA. A D gene is named only where the DNA matches it firmly. Size tells how often a clone was seen (once, few, many) or the class of an expanded clone, and some rows leave it out.

V gene: TRBV11-3; J gene: TRBJ2-3; clone size: .; D gene: TRBD2; CDR3 protein: CASSLGLAGGTDTQYF; CDR3 DNA: TGTGCCAGCAGCTTGGGACTAGCGGGAGGAACAGATACGCAGTATTTT
V gene: TRBV7-8; J gene: TRBJ2-7; clone size: .; D gene: .; CDR3 protein: CASSSLALSSYEQYF; CDR3 DNA: TGTGCCAGCAGCTCCCTAGCGTTGAGCTCCTACGAGCAGTACTTC
V gene: TRBV14; J gene: TRBJ2-7; clone size: .; D gene: .; CDR3 protein: CASSRGTKAGYEQYF; CDR3 DNA: TGTGCCAGCAGCCGAGGGACAAAAGCTGGCTACGAGCAGTACTTC
V gene: TRBV5-4; J gene: TRBJ1-5; clone size: .; D gene: TRBD1; CDR3 protein: CASSLDRGPYQPQHF; CDR3 DNA: TGTGCCAGCAGCTTGGACAGGGGTCCTTATCAGCCCCAGCATTTT
V gene: TRBV4-1; J gene: TRBJ2-7; clone size: .; D gene: .; CDR3 protein: CASSQDSDSRPYEQYF; CDR3 DNA: TGCGCCAGCAGCCAAGATTCTGACAGCCGACCCTACGAGCAGTACTTC
V gene: TRBV29-1; J gene: TRBJ1-3; clone size: once; D gene: .; CDR3 protein: CSAGDRESGNTIYF; CDR3 DNA: TGCAGCGCCGGGGATCGGGAGTCTGGAAACACCATATATTTT
V gene: TRBV7-2; J gene: TRBJ1-3; clone size: .; D gene: .; CDR3 protein: CASSPKGTALPGGNTIYF; CDR3 DNA: TGTGCCAGCAGCCCTAAAGGGACTGCTTTGCCGGGAGGAAACACCATATATTTT
V gene: TRBV7-3; J gene: TRBJ2-5; clone size: .; D gene: .; CDR3 protein: CASSLNLQETQYF; CDR3 DNA: TGTGCCAGCAGCTTAAACTTACAAGAGACCCAGTACTTC
V gene: TRBV7-6; J gene: TRBJ2-3; clone size: .; D gene: .; CDR3 protein: CASSQNGRGSPDTQYF; CDR3 DNA: TGTGCCAGCAGCCAAAATGGGCGTGGGTCCCCAGATACGCAGTATTTT
V gene: TRBV4-2; J gene: TRBJ1-1; clone size: once; D gene: .; CDR3 protein: CASSPIPYEGEAFF; CDR3 DNA: TGTGCCAGCAGCCCGATCCCTTACGAGGGTGAAGCTTTCTTT
V gene: TRBV18; J gene: TRBJ2-7; clone size: .; D gene: TRBD2; CDR3 protein: CASSQGTGLDLREQYF; CDR3 DNA: TGTGCCAGCTCACAAGGAACGGGACTAGATCTACGAGAGCAGTACTTC
V gene: TRBV4-2; J gene: TRBJ2-7; clone size: .; D gene: .; CDR3 protein: CASSQEGGVVDEQYF; CDR3 DNA: TGTGCCAGCAGCCAAGAGGGGGGAGTCGTCGACGAGCAGTACTTC
V gene: TRBV10-3; J gene: TRBJ1-5; clone size: few; D gene: .; CDR3 protein: CATGGADSNQPQHF; CDR3 DNA: TGTGCCACCGGGGGGGCAGATAGCAATCAGCCCCAGCATTTT
V gene: TRBV7-2; J gene: TRBJ1-2; clone size: .; D gene: TRBD1; CDR3 protein: CASSPRTGGGYGYTF; CDR3 DNA: TGTGCCAGCAGCCCACGGACAGGGGGAGGCTATGGCTACACCTTC
V gene: TRBV2; J gene: TRBJ1-1; clone size: .; D gene: TRBD1; CDR3 protein: CASREGQVRAFF; CDR3 DNA: TGTGCCAGCAGGGAAGGACAGGTGAGGGCTTTCTTT
V gene: TRBV28; J gene: TRBJ2-7; clone size: .; D gene: TRBD2; CDR3 protein: CASSFSAGGIHEQYF; CDR3 DNA: TGTGCCAGCAGTTTTAGCGCGGGAGGCATCCACGAGCAGTACTTC
V gene: TRBV9; J gene: TRBJ1-4; clone size: few; D gene: .; CDR3 protein: CASSALLGLNEKLFF; CDR3 DNA: TGTGCCAGCAGCGCCTTACTGGGCCTTAATGAAAAACTGTTTTTT
V gene: TRBV28; J gene: TRBJ2-6; clone size: .; D gene: TRBD1; CDR3 protein: CASSFVGTGVGANVLTF; CDR3 DNA: TGTGCCAGCAGTTTTGTGGGGACAGGGGTCGGGGCCAACGTCCTGACTTTC
V gene: TRBV3-1/TRBV3-2; J gene: TRBJ2-3; clone size: .; D gene: .; CDR3 protein: CASSRGESDTQYF; CDR3 DNA: TGTGCCAGCAGCAGGGGCGAATCAGATACGCAGTATTTT
V gene: TRBV28; J gene: TRBJ1-2; clone size: .; D gene: .; CDR3 protein: CASSSQAQPHSNYGYTF; CDR3 DNA: TGTGCCAGCAGCTCCCAGGCCCAGCCACACTCTAACTATGGCTACACCTTC
V gene: TRBV10-3; J gene: TRBJ2-1; clone size: .; D gene: .; CDR3 protein: CAINDAKGYYNEQFF; CDR3 DNA: TGTGCCATAAACGACGCCAAGGGGTACTACAATGAGCAGTTCTTC
V gene: TRBV10-3; J gene: TRBJ2-1; clone size: .; D gene: TRBD2; CDR3 protein: CAISDGMGGRKGLAGVNEQFF; CDR3 DNA: TGTGCCATCAGTGACGGGATGGGCGGGAGAAAGGGACTAGCGGGAGTTAATGAGCAGTTCTTC
V gene: TRBV18; J gene: TRBJ2-7; clone size: few; D gene: TRBD2; CDR3 protein: CASSPTSGDREQYF; CDR3 DNA: TGTGCCAGCTCACCTACTAGCGGGGATAGAGAGCAGTACTTC
V gene: TRBV6-5; J gene: TRBJ1-2; clone size: few; D gene: TRBD1; CDR3 protein: CASSYSRGQVYGYTF; CDR3 DNA: TGTGCCAGCAGTTACTCGCGGGGACAGGTCTATGGCTACACCTTC
V gene: TRBV6-2/TRBV6-3; J gene: TRBJ2-3; clone size: .; D gene: .; CDR3 protein: CASSYRAGVDTQYF; CDR3 DNA: TGTGCCAGCAGTTACCGTGCGGGCGTAGATACGCAGTATTTT
V gene: TRBV29-1; J gene: TRBJ2-3; clone size: .; D gene: .; CDR3 protein: CSVEDQKERLNTQYF; CDR3 DNA: TGCAGCGTTGAAGATCAGAAGGAGCGTTTAAATACGCAGTATTTT
V gene: TRBV7-9; J gene: TRBJ2-2; clone size: .; D gene: .; CDR3 protein: CASSFLTTSGELFF; CDR3 DNA: TGTGCCAGCAGCTTTCTGACTACTTCGGGGGAGCTGTTTTTT
V gene: TRBV18; J gene: TRBJ2-1; clone size: .; D gene: TRBD2; CDR3 protein: CASSPASSGRGGNEQFF; CDR3 DNA: TGTGCCAGCTCACCCGCTAGTAGCGGGAGGGGGGGCAATGAGCAGTTCTTC
V gene: TRBV7-9; J gene: TRBJ2-7; clone size: .; D gene: .; CDR3 protein: CASSTPGSYEQYF; CDR3 DNA: TGTGCCAGCAGCACCCCCGGGAGCTACGAGCAGTACTTC
V gene: TRBV5-4; J gene: TRBJ2-1; clone size: .; D gene: TRBD2; CDR3 protein: CASSPTGTSGAGEQFF; CDR3 DNA: TGTGCCAGCAGCCCGACCGGGACTAGCGGGGCAGGGGAGCAGTTCTTC
V gene: TRBV7-3; J gene: TRBJ2-5; clone size: .; D gene: TRBD2; CDR3 protein: CASSSAGLAGKETQYF; CDR3 DNA: TGTGCCAGCAGCTCGGCGGGACTAGCGGGGAAAGAGACCCAGTACTTC
V gene: TRBV23-1; J gene: TRBJ2-7; clone size: .; D gene: .; CDR3 protein: CASSPHRNSYEQYF; CDR3 DNA: TGCGCCAGCAGTCCCCACAGGAATTCGTACGAGCAGTACTTC
V gene: TRBV2; J gene: TRBJ2-3; clone size: .; D gene: TRBD2; CDR3 protein: CASSSSGRALGTDTQYF; CDR3 DNA: TGTGCCAGCAGCTCCAGCGGGAGGGCCCTCGGCACAGATACGCAGTATTTT
V gene: TRBV5-4; J gene: TRBJ2-7; clone size: .; D gene: TRBD1; CDR3 protein: CASSFDRGWEQYF; CDR3 DNA: TGTGCCAGCAGCTTTGACAGGGGTTGGGAGCAGTACTTC
V gene: TRBV18; J gene: TRBJ1-1; clone size: .; D gene: .; CDR3 protein: CASSPPQAGLNTEAFF; CDR3 DNA: TGTGCCAGCTCACCACCGCAAGCAGGGCTGAACACTGAAGCTTTCTTT
V gene: TRBV7-9; J gene: TRBJ2-5; clone size: .; D gene: .; CDR3 protein: CASSLFQGRETQYF; CDR3 DNA: TGTGCCAGCAGCTTATTCCAGGGGAGAGAGACCCAGTACTTC
V gene: TRBV6-5; J gene: TRBJ2-1; clone size: .; D gene: TRBD2; CDR3 protein: CASRPGLAGTNEQFF; CDR3 DNA: TGTGCCAGCAGACCCGGACTAGCGGGGACCAATGAGCAGTTCTTC
V gene: TRBV27; J gene: TRBJ2-7; clone size: .; D gene: .; CDR3 protein: CASSPHGSWYEQYF; CDR3 DNA: TGTGCCAGCAGCCCCCACGGGTCTTGGTATGAGCAGTACTTC
V gene: TRBV7-2; J gene: TRBJ1-1; clone size: .; D gene: .; CDR3 protein: CASSLPGALEAFF; CDR3 DNA: TGTGCCAGCAGCTTACCAGGGGCCCTTGAAGCTTTCTTT
V gene: TRBV9; J gene: TRBJ2-5; clone size: .; D gene: .; CDR3 protein: CSPSQRQETQYF; CDR3 DNA: TGCTCGCCCAGCCAGCGCCAAGAGACCCAGTACTTC
V gene: TRBV19; J gene: TRBJ1-2; clone size: .; D gene: .; CDR3 protein: CASSILDFYGYTF; CDR3 DNA: TGTGCCAGTAGTATACTGGACTTCTATGGCTACACCTTC
V gene: TRBV18; J gene: TRBJ2-3; clone size: once; D gene: TRBD2; CDR3 protein: CASSPREPTDTQYF; CDR3 DNA: TGTGCCAGCTCACCGCGGGAGCCCACAGATACGCAGTATTTT
V gene: TRBV6-5; J gene: TRBJ2-7; clone size: .; D gene: TRBD2; CDR3 protein: CASSYGRGAYEQYF; CDR3 DNA: TGTGCCAGCAGTTACGGTCGGGGGGCCTACGAGCAGTACTTC
V gene: TRBV5-4; J gene: TRBJ1-3; clone size: .; D gene: .; CDR3 protein: CASSAGQGNTIYF; CDR3 DNA: TGTGCCAGCAGCGCCGGACAGGGAAACACCATATATTTT
V gene: TRBV9; J gene: TRBJ1-3; clone size: .; D gene: TRBD1; CDR3 protein: CASSGDRVTGNTIYF; CDR3 DNA: TGTGCCAGCAGCGGAGACAGGGTTACTGGAAACACCATATATTTT
V gene: TRBV5-6; J gene: TRBJ1-1; clone size: .; D gene: .; CDR3 protein: CASSLTGVIFEAFF; CDR3 DNA: TGTGCCAGCAGCTTAACCGGAGTAATTTTTGAAGCTTTCTTT
V gene: TRBV7-3; J gene: TRBJ1-5; clone size: .; D gene: TRBD1; CDR3 protein: CASSLGWDRGVGNQPQHF; CDR3 DNA: TGTGCCAGCAGCTTAGGGTGGGACAGGGGGGTAGGCAATCAGCCCCAGCATTTT
V gene: TRBV6-5; J gene: TRBJ2-2; clone size: .; D gene: .; CDR3 protein: CASRRSQNTGELFF; CDR3 DNA: TGTGCCAGCAGGCGGAGTCAGAACACCGGGGAGCTGTTTTTT
V gene: TRBV29-1; J gene: TRBJ2-3; clone size: once; D gene: .; CDR3 protein: CSVGTQTDTQYF; CDR3 DNA: TGCAGCGTTGGGACACAGACAGATACGCAGTATTTT
V gene: TRBV28; J gene: TRBJ1-4; clone size: .; D gene: .; CDR3 protein: CASRTGLWEKLFF; CDR3 DNA: TGTGCCAGCAGGACGGGACTTTGGGAAAAACTGTTTTTT
V gene: TRBV27; J gene: TRBJ2-3; clone size: .; D gene: TRBD2; CDR3 protein: CASSPRTSGGPFRGTDTQYF; CDR3 DNA: TGTGCCAGCAGTCCGCGGACTAGCGGGGGACCTTTCAGGGGCACAGATACGCAGTATTTT
V gene: TRBV10-3; J gene: TRBJ1-1; clone size: few; D gene: .; CDR3 protein: CAISEGDTEAFF; CDR3 DNA: TGTGCCATCAGTGAAGGGGACACTGAAGCTTTCTTT
V gene: TRBV18; J gene: TRBJ2-7; clone size: .; D gene: .; CDR3 protein: CASSPLPPGAVYEQYF; CDR3 DNA: TGTGCCAGCTCACCCCTTCCACCAGGGGCCGTCTACGAGCAGTACTTC
V gene: TRBV20-1; J gene: TRBJ1-2; clone size: .; D gene: .; CDR3 protein: CSAREGTGYTF; CDR3 DNA: TGCAGTGCTAGAGAAGGGACAGGCTACACCTTC